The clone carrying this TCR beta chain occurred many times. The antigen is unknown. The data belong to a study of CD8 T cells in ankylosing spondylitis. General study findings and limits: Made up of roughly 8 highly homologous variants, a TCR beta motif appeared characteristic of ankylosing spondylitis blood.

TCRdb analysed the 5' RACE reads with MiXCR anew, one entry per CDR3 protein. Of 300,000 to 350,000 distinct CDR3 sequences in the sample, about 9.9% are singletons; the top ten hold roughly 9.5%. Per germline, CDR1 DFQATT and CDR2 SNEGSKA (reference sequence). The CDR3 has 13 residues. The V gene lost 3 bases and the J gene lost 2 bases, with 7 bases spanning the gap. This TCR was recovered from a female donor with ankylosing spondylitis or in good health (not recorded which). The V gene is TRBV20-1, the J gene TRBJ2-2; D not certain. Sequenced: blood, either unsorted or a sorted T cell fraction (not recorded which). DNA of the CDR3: TGCAGTGCTAGGTCACCTAACACCGGGGAGCTGTTTTTT. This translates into CSARSPNTGELFF.